This T cell receptor (beta chain) was recorded in a study of blood T cell repertoires in COVID-19. Study in general: Acute and convalescent COVID-19 samples came from the United States, Italy and Spain.

Measured with immunoSEQ multiplex PCR; TCRdb has only the in-frame clones, and not every one. The sample lists nearly 250,000 clones, approximately 85% occurring once. This study enrolled people aged 18 to 89 from about 26 US geographic areas. Participant-given clinical history determined each cohort assignment. This clonotype was sampled from a woman between 45 and 60 years old with acute COVID-19. The sample consisted of PBMCs or T cells enriched from blood (not recorded which).

DNA of the CDR3: TGTGCCAGCTCACCCACCCAGACAGGGAACACTGAAGCTTTCTTT. Its translation is CASSPTQTGNTEAFF. The genes are TRBV18 and TRBJ1-1; a possible D gene is TRBD1 (6 bases). The CDR3 loop spans 15 amino acids. Trimming cost V 3 bases and J 1 base, with 12 bases left between them. Germline assignment: CDR1 KGHSH and CDR2 LQKENI.